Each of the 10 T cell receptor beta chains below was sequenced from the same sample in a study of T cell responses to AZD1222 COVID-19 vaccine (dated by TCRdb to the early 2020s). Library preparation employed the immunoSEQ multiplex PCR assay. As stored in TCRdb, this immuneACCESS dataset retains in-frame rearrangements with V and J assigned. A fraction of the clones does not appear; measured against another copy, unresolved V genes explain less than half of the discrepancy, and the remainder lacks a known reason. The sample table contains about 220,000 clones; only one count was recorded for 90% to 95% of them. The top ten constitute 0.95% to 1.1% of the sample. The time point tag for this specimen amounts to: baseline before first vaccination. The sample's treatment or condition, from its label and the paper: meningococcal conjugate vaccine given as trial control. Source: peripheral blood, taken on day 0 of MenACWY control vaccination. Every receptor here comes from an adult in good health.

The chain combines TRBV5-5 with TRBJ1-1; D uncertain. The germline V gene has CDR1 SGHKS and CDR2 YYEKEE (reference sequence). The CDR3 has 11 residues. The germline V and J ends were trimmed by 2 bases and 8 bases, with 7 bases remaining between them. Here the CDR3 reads CASSLYREAFF. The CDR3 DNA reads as TGTGCCAGCAGCTTATACAGAGAAGCTTTCTTT. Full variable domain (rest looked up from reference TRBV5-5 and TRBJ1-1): DAGVTQSPTHLIKTRGQQVTLRCSPISGHKSVSWYQQVLGQGPQFIFQYYEKEERGRGNFPDRFSARQFPNYSSELNVNALLLGDSALYLCASSLYREAFFGQGTRLTVV.

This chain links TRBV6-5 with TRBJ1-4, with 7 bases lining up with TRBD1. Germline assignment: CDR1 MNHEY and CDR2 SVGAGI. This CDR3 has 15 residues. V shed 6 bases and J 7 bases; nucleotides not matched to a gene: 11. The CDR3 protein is CASSAPGRGLEKLFF. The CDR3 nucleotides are TGTGCCAGCAGCGCTCCCGGGAGGGGGCTTGAAAAACTGTTTTTT.

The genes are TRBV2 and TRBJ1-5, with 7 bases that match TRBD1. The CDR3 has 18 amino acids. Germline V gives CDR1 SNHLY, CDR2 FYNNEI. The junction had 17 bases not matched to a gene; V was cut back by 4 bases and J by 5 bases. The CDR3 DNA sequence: TGTGCCAGCAGTGTCACCCCCACGACAGGGAGGATCGATCAGCCCCAGCATTTT. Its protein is CASSVTPTTGRIDQPQHF.

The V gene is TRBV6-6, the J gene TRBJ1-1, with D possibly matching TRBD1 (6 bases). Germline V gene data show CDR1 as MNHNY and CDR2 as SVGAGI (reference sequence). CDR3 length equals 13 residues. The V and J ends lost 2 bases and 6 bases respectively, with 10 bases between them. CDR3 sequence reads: CASSYVRGAEAFF. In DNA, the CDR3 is TGTGCCAGCAGTTACGTCAGGGGAGCTGAAGCTTTCTTT.

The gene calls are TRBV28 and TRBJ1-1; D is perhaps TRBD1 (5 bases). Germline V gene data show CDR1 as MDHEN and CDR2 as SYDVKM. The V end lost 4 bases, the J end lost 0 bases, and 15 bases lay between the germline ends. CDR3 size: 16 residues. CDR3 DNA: TGTGCCAGCAGTTCCGGGACCGGTGGGGTGAACACTGAAGCTTTCTTT. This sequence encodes CASSSGTGGVNTEAFF.

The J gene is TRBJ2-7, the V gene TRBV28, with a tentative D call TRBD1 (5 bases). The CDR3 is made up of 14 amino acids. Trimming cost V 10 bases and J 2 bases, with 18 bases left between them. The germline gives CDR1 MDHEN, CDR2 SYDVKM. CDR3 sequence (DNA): TGTGCCACCACCACAGGTCTCGTAACCTACGAGCAGTACTTC. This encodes CATTTGLVTYEQYF.

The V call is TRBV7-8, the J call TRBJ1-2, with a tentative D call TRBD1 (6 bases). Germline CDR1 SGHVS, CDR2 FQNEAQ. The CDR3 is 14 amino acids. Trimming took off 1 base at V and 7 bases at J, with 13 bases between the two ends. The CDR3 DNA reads TGTGCCAGCAGCTTAGGGGCAGGGGCGGCTGGCTACACCTTC. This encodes CASSLGAGAAGYTF.

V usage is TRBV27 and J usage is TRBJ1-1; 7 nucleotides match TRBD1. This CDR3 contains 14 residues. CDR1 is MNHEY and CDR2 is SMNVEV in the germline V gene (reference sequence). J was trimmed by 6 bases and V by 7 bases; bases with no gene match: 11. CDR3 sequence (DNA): TGTGCCAGCATTCTTCTCGGGACAGTACCTGAAGCTTTCTTT. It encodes CASILLGTVPEAFF.

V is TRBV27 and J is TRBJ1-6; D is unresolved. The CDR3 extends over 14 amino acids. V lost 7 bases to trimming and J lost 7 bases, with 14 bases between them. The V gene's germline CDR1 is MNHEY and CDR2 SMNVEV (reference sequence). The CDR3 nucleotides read TGTGCCAGCAATCCACGGGCTTGGAATTCACCCCTCCACTTT. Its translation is CASNPRAWNSPLHF.

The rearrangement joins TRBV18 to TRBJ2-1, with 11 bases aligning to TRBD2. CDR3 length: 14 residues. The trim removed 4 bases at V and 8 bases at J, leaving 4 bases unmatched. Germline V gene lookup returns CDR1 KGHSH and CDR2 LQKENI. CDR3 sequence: CASSRVAGGDEQFF. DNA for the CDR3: TGTGCCAGCTCACGAGTAGCGGGGGGGGATGAGCAGTTCTTC.